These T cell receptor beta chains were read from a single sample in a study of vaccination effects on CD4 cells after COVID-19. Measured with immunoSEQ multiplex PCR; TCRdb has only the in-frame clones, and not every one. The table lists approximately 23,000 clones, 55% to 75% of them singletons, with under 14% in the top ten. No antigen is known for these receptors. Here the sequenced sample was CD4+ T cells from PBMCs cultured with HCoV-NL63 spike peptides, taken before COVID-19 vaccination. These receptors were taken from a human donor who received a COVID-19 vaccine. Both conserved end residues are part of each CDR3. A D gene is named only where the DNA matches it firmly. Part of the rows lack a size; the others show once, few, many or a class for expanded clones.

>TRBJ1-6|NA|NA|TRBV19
TGTGCCAGTAGTTCCAGGGTTAATTCACCCCTCCACTTT
CASSSRVNSPLHF
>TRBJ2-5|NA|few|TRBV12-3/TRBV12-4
TGTGCCAGCAGTTCCGCCGTTGCCGGGACCCAGTACTTC
CASSSAVAGTQYF
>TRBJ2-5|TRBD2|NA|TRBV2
TGTGCCAGCAGGGGAAGACTAGCGGACCAAGAGACCCAGTACTTC
CASRGRLADQETQYF
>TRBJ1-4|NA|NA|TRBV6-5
TGTGCCAGCAGTTACTCGATGGGTGTAAGAAATGAAAAACTGTTTTTT
CASSYSMGVRNEKLFF
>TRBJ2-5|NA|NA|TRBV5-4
TGTGCCAGCAGCTTGGATGGGATTGGGGGATTGAAAGAGACCCAGTACTTC
CASSLDGIGGLKETQYF
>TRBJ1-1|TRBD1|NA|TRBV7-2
TGTGCCAGCAGCTCTATCCGGACAGGGAGGGGAACTGAAGCTTTCTTT
CASSSIRTGRGTEAFF
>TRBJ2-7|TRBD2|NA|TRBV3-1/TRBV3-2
TGTGCCAGCAGCCAAACTAGCGGGGGAAGGCACGAGCAGTACTTC
CASSQTSGGRHEQYF
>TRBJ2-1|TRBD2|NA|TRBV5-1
TGCGCCAGCAGCTTTCATCATGGACTAGCGGGAGGGCGGTCCTACAATGAGCAGTTCTTC
CASSFHHGLAGGRSYNEQFF
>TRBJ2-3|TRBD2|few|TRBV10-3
TGTGCCATCAGTGAGTCATACCCGACTAGCGGGGGCACAGATACGCAGTATTTT
CAISESYPTSGGTDTQYF
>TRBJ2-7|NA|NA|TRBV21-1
TGTGCCAGCAGCAAAGTTTCGGCGGAGCCTATCTCCTACGAGCAGTACTTC
CASSKVSAEPISYEQYF
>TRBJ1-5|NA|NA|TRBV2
TGTGCCAGCAGTGAAGCGGGTTTGAACAGGGTTTATGGACAGCCCCAGCATTTT
CASSEAGLNRVYGQPQHF
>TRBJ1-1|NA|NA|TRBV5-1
TGCGCCAGCAGCTTGGACCCCGGTGGGACTGAAGCTTTCTTT
CASSLDPGGTEAFF
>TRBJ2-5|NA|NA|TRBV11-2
TGTGCCAGCAGCTCGCCGACACGTAAAGAGACCCAGTACTTC
CASSSPTRKETQYF
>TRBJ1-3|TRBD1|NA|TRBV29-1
TGCAGCGTCAAACAGGGGAGCTCTGGAAACACCATATATTTT
CSVKQGSSGNTIYF
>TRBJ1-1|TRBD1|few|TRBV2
TGTGCCAGCAGTGATAGGAGAGGGACAGTGAACACTGAAGCTTTCTTT
CASSDRRGTVNTEAFF
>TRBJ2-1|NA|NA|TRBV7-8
TGTGCCAGCAGCCCTATGCGCGGAATATCCTACAATGAGCAGTTCTTC
CASSPMRGISYNEQFF
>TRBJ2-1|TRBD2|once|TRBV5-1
TGCGCCAGCAGCTTGGTAGCGGGAGGCTACAATGAGCAGTTCTTC
CASSLVAGGYNEQFF
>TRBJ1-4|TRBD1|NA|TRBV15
TGTGCCACCAGCAGAGACCAGGGGGAGGAAAAACTGTTTTTT
CATSRDQGEEKLFF
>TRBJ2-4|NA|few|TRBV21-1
TGTGCCAGCAGCAACTGGGCAGGGGGCCCCAAAAACATTCAGTACTTC
CASSNWAGGPKNIQYF
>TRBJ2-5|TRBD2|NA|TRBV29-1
TGCAGCGTGGGGGGACTACAGTCGTCGTGGACCCAGTACTTC
CSVGGLQSSWTQYF
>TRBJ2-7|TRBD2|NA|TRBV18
TGTGCCAGCTCACCAAGTAGCGGGAGCTACGAGCAGTACTTC
CASSPSSGSYEQYF
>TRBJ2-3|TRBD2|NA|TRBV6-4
TGTGCCAGCAGTGTTGGGACTAGCGGCACAGATACGCAGTATTTT
CASSVGTSGTDTQYF
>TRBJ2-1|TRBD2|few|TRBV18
TGTGCCAGCTCGCCGGGACTAGCATCCCCAGGTGAGCAGTTCTTC
CASSPGLASPGEQFF
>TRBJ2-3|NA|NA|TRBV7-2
TGTGCCAGCAGCCCCCCTCCGGGCCCCGTCGTGGATACGCAGTATTTT
CASSPPPGPVVDTQYF
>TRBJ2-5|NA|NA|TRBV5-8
TGTGCCAGCAGCTTGGGGGGACTCCAAGAGACCCAGTACTTC
CASSLGGLQETQYF
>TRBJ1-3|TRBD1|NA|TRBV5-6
TGTGCCAGCAGCCAGACAGGGTCTGAAAACACCATATATTTT
CASSQTGSENTIYF
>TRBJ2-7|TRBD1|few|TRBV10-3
TGTGCCACCTCGGGACAGGGCTCCTACGAGCAGTACTTC
CATSGQGSYEQYF
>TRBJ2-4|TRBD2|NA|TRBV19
TGTGCCAGTAGCGGACTAGCGGGGGGCTCGCTACTAGCCAAAAACATTCAGTACTTC
CASSGLAGGSLLAKNIQYF
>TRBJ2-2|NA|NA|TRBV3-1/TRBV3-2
TGTGCCAGCAGCCGACGGGACGGGAACACCGGGGAGCTGTTTTTT
CASSRRDGNTGELFF
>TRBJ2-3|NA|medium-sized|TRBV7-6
TGTGCCAGCAGCTTAGCCCTAGCGTCGGCAGATACGCAGTATTTT
CASSLALASADTQYF
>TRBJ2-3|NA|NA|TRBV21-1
TGTGCCAGCAGCAAAGAGTACTGTACAGATACGCAGTATTTT
CASSKEYCTDTQYF
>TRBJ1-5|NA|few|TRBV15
TGTGCCACCAGCAGAGCGGGGACCTCAACATCTCAGCCCCAGCATTTT
CATSRAGTSTSQPQHF
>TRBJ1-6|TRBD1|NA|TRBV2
TGTGCCAGCAGTCTAAGGGCCGGGACAGGGAAGTCACCCCTCCACTTT
CASSLRAGTGKSPLHF
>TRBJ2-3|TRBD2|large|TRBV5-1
TGCGCCAGCTGTCCTAGCGGGGGGCCGGGGCAAGATACGCAGTATTTT
CASCPSGGPGQDTQYF
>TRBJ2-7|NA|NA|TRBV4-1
TGCGCCAGCAGGTACGACACCGACCATACCTACGAGCAGTACTTC
CASRYDTDHTYEQYF
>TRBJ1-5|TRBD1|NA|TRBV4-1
TGCGCCAGCAGCCCGACAGGGCATAGCAATCAGCCCCAGCATTTT
CASSPTGHSNQPQHF
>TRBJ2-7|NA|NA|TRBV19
TGTGCCAGTAGTCCACACAGGGAGGGGATCTACGAGCAGTACTTC
CASSPHREGIYEQYF
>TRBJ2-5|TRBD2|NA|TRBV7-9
TGTGCCAGCAGCGCGCCGGGACTAGCGGGAAAAGAGACCCAGTACTTC
CASSAPGLAGKETQYF
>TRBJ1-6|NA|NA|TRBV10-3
TGTGCCATCAGTGAAGGGCCAATTCAACCCCTCCACTTT
CAISEGPIQPLHF
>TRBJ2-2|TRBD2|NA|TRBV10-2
TGCGCCAGCAAAACAAGCGGGGGGGTCACCGGGGAGCTGTTTTTT
CASKTSGGVTGELFF
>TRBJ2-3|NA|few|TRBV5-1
TGCGCCAGCAGCTTGGGCTCGTCAGCGCACGATACGCAGTATTTT
CASSLGSSAHDTQYF
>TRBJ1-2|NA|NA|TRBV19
TGTGCCAGTAGTGACTCAGGGCATCCCTATGGCTACACCTTC
CASSDSGHPYGYTF
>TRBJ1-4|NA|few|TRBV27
TGTGCCAGCAGTCCGGGCGGTACGGGTGAAAAACTGTTTTTT
CASSPGGTGEKLFF
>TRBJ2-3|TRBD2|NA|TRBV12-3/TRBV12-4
TGTGCCAGCAGTTTTACGGGAGGAGATACGCAGTATTTT
CASSFTGGDTQYF
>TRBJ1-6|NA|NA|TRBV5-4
TGTGCCAGCAGCCCAACCCGGGGCTCCTATAATTCACCCCTCCACTTT
CASSPTRGSYNSPLHF
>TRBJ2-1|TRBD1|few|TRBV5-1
TGCGCCAGCAGCGCTGGACAGGGCTTCAACAATGAGCAGTTCTTC
CASSAGQGFNNEQFF
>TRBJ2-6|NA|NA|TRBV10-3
TGTGCCATCAGTGAAACAGTCTCTGGGGCCAACGTCCTGACTTTC
CAISETVSGANVLTF
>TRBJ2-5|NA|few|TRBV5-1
TGCGCCAGCAGTCTTACCCAAGAGACCCAGTACTTC
CASSLTQETQYF
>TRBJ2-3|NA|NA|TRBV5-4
TGTGCCAGCAGCTTGGCCATGGGGTCCACAGATACGCAGTATTTT
CASSLAMGSTDTQYF
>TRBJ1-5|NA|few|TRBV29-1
TGCAGCGTTGAAGGACACGCGGGTCAGCCCCAGCATTTT
CSVEGHAGQPQHF
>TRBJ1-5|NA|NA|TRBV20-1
TGCAGTGCCAGTGACAGTGGCAATCAGCCCCAGCATTTT
CSASDSGNQPQHF
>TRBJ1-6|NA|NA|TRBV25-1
TGTGCCAGCAGTGAGGCCACGGTGTATAATTCACCCCTCCACTTT
CASSEATVYNSPLHF
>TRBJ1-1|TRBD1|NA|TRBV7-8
TGTGCCAGCAGCTTATGGACAGGGGAGGGAAACACTGAAGCTTTCTTT
CASSLWTGEGNTEAFF
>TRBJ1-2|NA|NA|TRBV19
TGTGCCAGTAGTCATAGGGCAGAGGGAATCTATGGCTACACCTTC
CASSHRAEGIYGYTF
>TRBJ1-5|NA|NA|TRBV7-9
TGTGCCAGCAGCTTAATAGGCAGCAATCAGCCCCAGCATTTT
CASSLIGSNQPQHF
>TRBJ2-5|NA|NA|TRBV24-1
TGTGCCACCAGTCCTGGGGGGGAGACCCAGTACTTC
CATSPGGETQYF
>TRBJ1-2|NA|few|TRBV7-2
TGTGCCAGCAGCCTTACCATCACAGGCGACTATGGCTACACCTTC
CASSLTITGDYGYTF
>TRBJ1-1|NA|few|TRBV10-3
TGTGCCATCAGTGAAACCGGGACGGTGAACACTGAAGCTTTCTTT
CAISETGTVNTEAFF
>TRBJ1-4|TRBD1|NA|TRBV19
TGTGCCAGTAGCACTGATACAGGGGGTTTGGAAAAACTGTTTTTT
CASSTDTGGLEKLFF
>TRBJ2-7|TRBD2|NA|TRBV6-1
TGTGCCAGCAGTGAAGTGGGCGGGAGATCCGACGAGCAGTACTTC
CASSEVGGRSDEQYF